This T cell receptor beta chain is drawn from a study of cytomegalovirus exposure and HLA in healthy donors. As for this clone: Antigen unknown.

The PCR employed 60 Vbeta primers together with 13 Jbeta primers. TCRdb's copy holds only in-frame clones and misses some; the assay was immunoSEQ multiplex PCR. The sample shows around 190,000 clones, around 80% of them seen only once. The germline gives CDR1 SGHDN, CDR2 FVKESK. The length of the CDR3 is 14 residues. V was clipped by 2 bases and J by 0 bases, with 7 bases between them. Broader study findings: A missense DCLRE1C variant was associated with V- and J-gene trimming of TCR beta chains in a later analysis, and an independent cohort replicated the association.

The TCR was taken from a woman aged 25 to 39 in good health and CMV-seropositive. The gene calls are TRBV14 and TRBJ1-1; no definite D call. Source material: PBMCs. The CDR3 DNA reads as TGTGCCAGCAGCCAATACCCGGTGAACACTGAAGCTTTCTTT. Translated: CASSQYPVNTEAFF.